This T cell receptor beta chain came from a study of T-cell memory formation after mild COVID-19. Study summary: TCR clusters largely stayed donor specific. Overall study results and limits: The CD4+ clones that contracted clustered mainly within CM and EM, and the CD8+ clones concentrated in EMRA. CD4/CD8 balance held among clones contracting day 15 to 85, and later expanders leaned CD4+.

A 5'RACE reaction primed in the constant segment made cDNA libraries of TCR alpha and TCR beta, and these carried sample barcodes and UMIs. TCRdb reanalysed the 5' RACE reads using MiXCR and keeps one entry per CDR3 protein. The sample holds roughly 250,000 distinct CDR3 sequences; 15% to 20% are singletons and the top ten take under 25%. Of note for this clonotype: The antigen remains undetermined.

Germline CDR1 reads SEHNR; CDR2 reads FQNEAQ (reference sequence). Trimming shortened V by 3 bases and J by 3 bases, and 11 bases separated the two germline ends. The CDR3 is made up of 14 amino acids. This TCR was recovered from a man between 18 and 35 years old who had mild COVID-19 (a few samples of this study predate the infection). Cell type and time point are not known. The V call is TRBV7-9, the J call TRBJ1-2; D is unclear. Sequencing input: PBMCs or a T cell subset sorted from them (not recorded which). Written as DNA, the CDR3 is TGTGCCAGCAGCTTTCCCTTGGCCCACTATGGCTACACCTTC. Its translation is CASSFPLAHYGYTF. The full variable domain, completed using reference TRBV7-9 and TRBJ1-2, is DTGVSQNPRHKITKRGQNVTFRCDPISEHNRLYWYRQTLGQGPEFLTYFQNEAQLEKSRLLSDRFSAERPKGSFSTLEIQRTEQGDSAMYLCASSFPLAHYGYTFGSGTRLTVV.